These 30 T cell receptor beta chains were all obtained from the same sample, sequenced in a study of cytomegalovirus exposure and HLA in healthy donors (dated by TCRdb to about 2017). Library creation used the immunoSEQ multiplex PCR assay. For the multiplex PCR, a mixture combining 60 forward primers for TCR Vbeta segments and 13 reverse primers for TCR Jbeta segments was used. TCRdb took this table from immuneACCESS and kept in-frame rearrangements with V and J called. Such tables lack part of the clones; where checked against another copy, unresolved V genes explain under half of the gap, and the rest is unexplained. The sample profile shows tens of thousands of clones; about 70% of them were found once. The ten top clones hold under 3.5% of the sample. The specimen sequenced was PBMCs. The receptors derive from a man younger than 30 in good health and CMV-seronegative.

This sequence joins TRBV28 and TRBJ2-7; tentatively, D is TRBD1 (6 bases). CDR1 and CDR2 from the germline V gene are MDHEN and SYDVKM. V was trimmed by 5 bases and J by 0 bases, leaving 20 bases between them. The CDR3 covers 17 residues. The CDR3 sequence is CASSPLRRQATSYEQYV. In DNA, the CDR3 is TGTGCCAGCAGTCCCCTGAGGAGACAGGCTACCTCCTACGAGCAGTACGTC.

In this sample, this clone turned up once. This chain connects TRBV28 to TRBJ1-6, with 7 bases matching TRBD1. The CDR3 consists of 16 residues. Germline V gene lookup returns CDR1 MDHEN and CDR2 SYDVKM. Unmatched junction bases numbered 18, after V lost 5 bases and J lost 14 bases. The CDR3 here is CASSELTGEPRITLHF. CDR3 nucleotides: TGTGCCAGCAGTGAATTAACAGGGGAACCCCGGATAACCCTCCACTTT.

The CDR3 is CASSPTPGGNQPQHF. The CDR3 DNA reads TGTGCCAGCAGCCCTACCCCAGGTGGCAATCAGCCCCAGCATTTT. The genes are TRBV5-4 and TRBJ1-5; D unresolved. CDR1 is SGHNT and CDR2 is YYREEE in the germline V gene (reference sequence). The CDR3 length is 15 residues. V was clipped by 4 bases and J by 2 bases, with 13 bases between them.

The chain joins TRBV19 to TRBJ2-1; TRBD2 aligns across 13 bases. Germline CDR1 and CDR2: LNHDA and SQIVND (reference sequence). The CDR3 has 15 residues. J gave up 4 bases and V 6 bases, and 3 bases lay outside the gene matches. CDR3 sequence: CASRGTSGNYNEQFF. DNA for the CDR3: TGTGCCAGTAGAGGGACTAGCGGGAATTACAATGAGCAGTTCTTC.

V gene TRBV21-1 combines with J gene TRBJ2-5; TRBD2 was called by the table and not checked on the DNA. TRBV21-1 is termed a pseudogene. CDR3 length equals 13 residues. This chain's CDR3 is CASTDGWQETQYF. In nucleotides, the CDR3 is TGTGCCAGCACCGACGGGTGGCAAGAGACCCAGTACTTC.

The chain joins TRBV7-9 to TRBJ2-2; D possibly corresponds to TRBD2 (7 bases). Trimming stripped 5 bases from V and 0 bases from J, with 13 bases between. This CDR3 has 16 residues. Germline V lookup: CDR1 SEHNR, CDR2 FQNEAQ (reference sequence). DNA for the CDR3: TGTGCCAGCAGCAGATGGGGGGGCCCGAACACCGGGGAGCTGTTTTTT. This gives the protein CASSRWGGPNTGELFF.

The CDR3 is CASSITSGGAKNIQYF. DNA of the CDR3: TGTGCCAGCAGCATCACTAGCGGGGGGGCCAAAAACATTCAGTACTTC. The chain couples TRBV7-2 to TRBJ2-4, with 12 bases lining up with TRBD2. The CDR3 is made up of 16 amino acids. Germline CDR1 SGHTA, CDR2 FQGNSA. Trimming removed 5 bases from V and 1 base from J; junction bases left unmatched: 3.

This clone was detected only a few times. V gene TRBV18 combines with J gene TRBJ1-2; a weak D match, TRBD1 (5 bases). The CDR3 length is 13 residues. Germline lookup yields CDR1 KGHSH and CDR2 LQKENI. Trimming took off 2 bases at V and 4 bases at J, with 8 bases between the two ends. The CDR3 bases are TGTGCCAGCTCACCAGAGACAGTCTATGGCTACACCTTC. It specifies CASSPETVYGYTF. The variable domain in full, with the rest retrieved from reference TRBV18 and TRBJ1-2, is NAGVMQNPRHLVRRRGQEARLRCSPMKGHSHVYWYRQLPEEGLKFMVYLQKENIIDESGMPKERFSAEFPKEGPSILRIQQVVRGDSAAYFCASSPETVYGYTFGSGTRLTVV.

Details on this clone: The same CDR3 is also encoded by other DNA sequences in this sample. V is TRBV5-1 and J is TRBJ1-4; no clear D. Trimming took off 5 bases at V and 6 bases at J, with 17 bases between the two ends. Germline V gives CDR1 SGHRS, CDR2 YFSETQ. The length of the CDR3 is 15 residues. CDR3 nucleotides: TGCGCCAGCAGTCCGAGCGGCCCCGCGGATGAAAAACTGTTTTTT. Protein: CASSPSGPADEKLFF. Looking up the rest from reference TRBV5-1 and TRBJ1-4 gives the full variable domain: KAGVTQTPRYLIKTRGQQVTLSCSPISGHRSVSWYQQTPGQGLQFLFEYFSETQRNKGNFPGRFSGRQFSNSRSEMNVSTLELGDSALYLCASSPSGPADEKLFFGSGTQLSVL.

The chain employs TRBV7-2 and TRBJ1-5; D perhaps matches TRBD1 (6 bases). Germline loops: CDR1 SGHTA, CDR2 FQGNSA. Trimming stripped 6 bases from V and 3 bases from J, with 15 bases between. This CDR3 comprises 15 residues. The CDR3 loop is CASSRGGYDNQPQHF. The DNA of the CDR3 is TGTGCCAGCAGTCGGGGGGGCTATGACAATCAGCCCCAGCATTTT.

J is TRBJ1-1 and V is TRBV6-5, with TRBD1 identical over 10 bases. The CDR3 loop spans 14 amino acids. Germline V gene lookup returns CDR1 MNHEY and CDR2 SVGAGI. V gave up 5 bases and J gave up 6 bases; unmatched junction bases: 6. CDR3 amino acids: CASSQRTGGAEAFF. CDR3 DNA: TGTGCCAGCAGTCAAAGGACAGGGGGGGCTGAAGCTTTCTTT.

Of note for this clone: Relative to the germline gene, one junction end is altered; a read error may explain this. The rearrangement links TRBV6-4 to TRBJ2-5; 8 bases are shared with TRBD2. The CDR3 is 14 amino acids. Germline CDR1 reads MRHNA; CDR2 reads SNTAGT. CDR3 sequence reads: CAPSGSGGGKTQHF. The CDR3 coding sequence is TGTGCCCCCAGCGGAAGCGGGGGTGGGAAGACCCAGCACTTC.

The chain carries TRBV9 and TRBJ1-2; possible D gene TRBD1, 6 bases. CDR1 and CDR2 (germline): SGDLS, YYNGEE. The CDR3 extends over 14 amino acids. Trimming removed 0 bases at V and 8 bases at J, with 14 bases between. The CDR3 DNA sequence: TGTGCCAGCAGCGTAGACGGCTCAGGGGAAGGCTACACCTTC. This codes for CASSVDGSGEGYTF.

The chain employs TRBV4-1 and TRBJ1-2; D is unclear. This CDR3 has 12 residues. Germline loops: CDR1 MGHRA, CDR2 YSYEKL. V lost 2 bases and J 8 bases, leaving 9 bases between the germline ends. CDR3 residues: CASSQLGLGYTF. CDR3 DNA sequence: TGCGCCAGCAGCCAACTGGGCTTGGGCTACACCTTC.

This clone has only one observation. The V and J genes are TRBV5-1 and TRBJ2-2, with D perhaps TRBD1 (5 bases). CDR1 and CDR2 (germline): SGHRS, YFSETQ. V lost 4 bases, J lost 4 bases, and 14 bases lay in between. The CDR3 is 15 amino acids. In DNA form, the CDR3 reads TGCGCCAGCAGCCTCGGCCAGGGAAGCACCGGGGAGCTGTTTTTT. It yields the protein CASSLGQGSTGELFF.

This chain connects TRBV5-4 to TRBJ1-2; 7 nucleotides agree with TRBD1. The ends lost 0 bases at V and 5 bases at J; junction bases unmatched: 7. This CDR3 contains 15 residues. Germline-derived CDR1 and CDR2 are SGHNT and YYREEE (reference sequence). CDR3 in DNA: TGTGCCAGCAGCTTGGTAGGGGGCGCCCTTTATGGCTACACCTTC. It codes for CASSLVGGALYGYTF.

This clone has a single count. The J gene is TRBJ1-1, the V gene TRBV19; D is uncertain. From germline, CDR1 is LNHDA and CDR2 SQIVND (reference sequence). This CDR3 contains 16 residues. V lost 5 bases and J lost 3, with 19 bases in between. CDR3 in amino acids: CASSSRRGVEHTEAFF. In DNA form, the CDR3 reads TGTGCCAGTAGTTCCCGCCGGGGTGTGGAGCACACTGAAGCTTTCTTT.

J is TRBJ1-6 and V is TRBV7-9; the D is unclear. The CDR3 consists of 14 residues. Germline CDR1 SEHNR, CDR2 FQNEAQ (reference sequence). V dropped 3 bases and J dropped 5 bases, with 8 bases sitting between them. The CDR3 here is CASSLRIDNSPLHF. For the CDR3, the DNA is TGTGCCAGCAGCTTGCGGATTGATAATTCACCCCTCCACTTT.

The CDR3 DNA sequence: TGTGCCAGCTCACCAACCAGGGGCGAGGGGGACACCATATATTTT. This encodes CASSPTRGEGDTIYF. The chain is built from TRBV18 and TRBJ1-3, with a weak D call TRBD1 (6 bases). The CDR3 consists of 15 residues. The germline gives CDR1 KGHSH, CDR2 LQKENI. Between the trimmed V and J ends, which lost 2 bases and 8 bases, there was a span of 16 bases.

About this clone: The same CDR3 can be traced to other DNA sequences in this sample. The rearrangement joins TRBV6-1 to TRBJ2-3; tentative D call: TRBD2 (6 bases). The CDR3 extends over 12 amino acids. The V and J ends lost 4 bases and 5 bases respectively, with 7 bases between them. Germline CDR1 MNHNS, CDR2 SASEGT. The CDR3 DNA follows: TGTGCCAGCAGTGCGCGGGGAGATACGCAGTATTTT. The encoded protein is CASSARGDTQYF.

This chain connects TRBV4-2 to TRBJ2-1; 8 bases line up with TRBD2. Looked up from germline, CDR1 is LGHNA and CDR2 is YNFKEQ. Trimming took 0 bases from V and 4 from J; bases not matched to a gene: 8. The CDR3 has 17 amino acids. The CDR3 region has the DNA TGTGCCAGCAGCCAAGATTCTTCGGCGGGGGGATACAATGAGCAGTTCTTC. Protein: CASSQDSSAGGYNEQFF.

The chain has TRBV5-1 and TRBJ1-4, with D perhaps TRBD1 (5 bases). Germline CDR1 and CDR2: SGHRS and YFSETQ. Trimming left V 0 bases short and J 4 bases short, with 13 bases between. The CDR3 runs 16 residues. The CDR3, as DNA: TGCGCCAGCAGCTTGGATAGGGGCGGAGTTAATGAAAAACTGTTTTTT. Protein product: CASSLDRGGVNEKLFF.

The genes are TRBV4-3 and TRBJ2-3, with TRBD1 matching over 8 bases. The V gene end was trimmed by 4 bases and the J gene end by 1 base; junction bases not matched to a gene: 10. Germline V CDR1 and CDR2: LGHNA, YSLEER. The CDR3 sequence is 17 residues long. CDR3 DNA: TGCGCCAGCAGCCCGGAGGGACCGGGACAGGGCACAGATACGCAGTATTTT. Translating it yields CASSPEGPGQGTDTQYF.

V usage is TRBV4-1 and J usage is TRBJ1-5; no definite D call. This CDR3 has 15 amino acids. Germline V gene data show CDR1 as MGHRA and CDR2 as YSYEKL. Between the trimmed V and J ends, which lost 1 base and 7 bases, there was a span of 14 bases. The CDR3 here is CASSQGASGWQPQHF. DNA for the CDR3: TGCGCCAGCAGCCAAGGTGCCTCGGGTTGGCAGCCCCAGCATTTT.

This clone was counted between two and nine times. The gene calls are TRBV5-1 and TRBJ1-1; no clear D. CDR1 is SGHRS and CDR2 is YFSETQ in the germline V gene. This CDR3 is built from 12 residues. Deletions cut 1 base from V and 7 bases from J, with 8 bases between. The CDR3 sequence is CASSLIGDEAFF. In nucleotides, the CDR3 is TGCGCCAGCAGCTTGATCGGGGATGAAGCTTTCTTT.

As DNA, the CDR3 is TGTGCCAGCAGCCCACCAGGCGGGGAGCTGTTTTTT. It codes for CASSPPGGELFF. The chain has TRBV7-9 and TRBJ2-2; D gene unclear. The CDR3 extends over 12 amino acids. Germline CDR1 SEHNR, CDR2 FQNEAQ (reference sequence). The V and J ends lost 5 bases and 7 bases respectively, with 8 bases between them.

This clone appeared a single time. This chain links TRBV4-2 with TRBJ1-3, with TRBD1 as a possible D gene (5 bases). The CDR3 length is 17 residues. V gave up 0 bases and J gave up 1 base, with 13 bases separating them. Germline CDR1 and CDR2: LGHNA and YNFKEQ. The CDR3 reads CASSQDPGGRSGNTIYF. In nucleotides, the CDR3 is TGTGCCAGCAGCCAAGATCCCGGGGGGAGGTCTGGAAACACCATATATTTT.

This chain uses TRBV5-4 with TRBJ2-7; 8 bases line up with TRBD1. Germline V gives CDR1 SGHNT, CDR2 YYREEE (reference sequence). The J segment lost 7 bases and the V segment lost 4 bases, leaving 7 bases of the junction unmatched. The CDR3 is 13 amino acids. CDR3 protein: CASSNDRGQEQYV. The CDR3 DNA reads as TGTGCCAGCAGCAATGACAGGGGTCAAGAGCAGTACGTC.

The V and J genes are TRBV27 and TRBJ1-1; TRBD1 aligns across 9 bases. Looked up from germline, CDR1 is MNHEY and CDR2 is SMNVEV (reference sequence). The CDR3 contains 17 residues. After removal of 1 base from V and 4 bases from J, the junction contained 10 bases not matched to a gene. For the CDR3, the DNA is TGTGCCAGCAGTTTATATGGCCCGACAGGGGGAAGCACTGAAGCTTTCTTT. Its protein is CASSLYGPTGGSTEAFF.

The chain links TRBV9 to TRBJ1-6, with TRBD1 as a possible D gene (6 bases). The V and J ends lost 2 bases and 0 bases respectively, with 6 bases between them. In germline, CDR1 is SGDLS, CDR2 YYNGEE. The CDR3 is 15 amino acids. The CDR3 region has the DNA TGTGCCAGCAGCGTGGACAGCTCCTATAATTCACCCCTCCACTTT. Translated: CASSVDSSYNSPLHF.